This TCR beta chain came from a study of blood T cell repertoires in COVID-19. Study summary: Donors in the United States, Italy and Spain gave samples during acute or convalescent COVID-19. The analysed material was cDNA or gDNA that came from T cells, B-cell-depleted T cells, or PBMCs.

Per the study methods: Reference gene primers were amplified, and this amplification served to estimate nucleated cell counts. Only in-frame clones appear in the TCRdb table, and some are missing; sequencing was by immunoSEQ multiplex PCR. For V, J and clone size, that table is used; D and trimming come from the DNA. The table shows about 160,000 clones, with 82% occurring only once. The TCR originated in a woman aged 40 to 50 with COVID-19, enrolled during active disease. The specimen sequenced was peripheral blood.

The CDR3 loop is CASSQDDGGLAGGWETQYF. CDR3 bases: TGCGCCAGCAGCCAAGACGACGGTGGACTAGCGGGGGGATGGGAGACCCAGTACTTC. The chain employs TRBV4-1 and TRBJ2-5; 14 bases are a match to TRBD2. V lost 0 bases and J lost 5; bases outside the gene matches: 11. The germline V gene encodes CDR1 MGHRA and CDR2 YSYEKL. CDR3 length equals 19 residues.